These T cell receptor beta chains were read from a single sample in a study of shared clonotypes between healthy human individuals. The table came from immunoSEQ multiplex PCR; TCRdb's copy has only in-frame clones and leaves some out. The data show 950,000 to 1,100,000 clones, with around 82% seen just once and 0.55% to 0.7% held by the top ten. The sequenced material came from memory CD4+ T cells from PBMCs. The source is a man aged 18 to 35 in good health. Some clones in this sample may be carry-over from other donors' samples. Each CDR3 is given with its conserved first and last residue. A D gene is named only where the DNA matches it firmly. Clone size is shown for a subset of rows, as once, few, many or a class of expanded clone.

v_call	d_call	clone_size	j_call	cdr3_nt	cdr3_aa
TRBV10-3	TRBD1	.	TRBJ1-2	TGTGCCAGCTCCAAGGGGGCCGCCTATGGCTACACCTTC	CASSKGAAYGYTF
TRBV12-1	.	.	TRBJ1-4	TGTGCCACCCGACACACTTATGAAAAACTGTTTTTT	CATRHTYEKLFF
TRBV2	.	.	TRBJ1-2	TGTGCCAGCCGGGGGGATCTATATGGCTACACCTTC	CASRGDLYGYTF
TRBV25-1	TRBD1	once	TRBJ1-2	TGTGCCAGCGGCAGGACAGGGCTTAATGGCTACACCTTC	CASGRTGLNGYTF
TRBV4-1	TRBD1	few	TRBJ2-7	TGCGCCAGCAGCCAAGGTCAGACGAGGGGGCGAGGGGGCGAGCAGTACTTC	CASSQGQTRGRGGEQYF
TRBV29-1	.	.	TRBJ2-1	TGCAGCGGGGCAGGGCGCTCCTACAATGAGCAGTTCTTC	CSGAGRSYNEQFF
TRBV5-1	.	few	TRBJ1-1	TGCGCCAGCAGCTCGACGGACAGTTGGTCTGAAGCTTTCTTT	CASSSTDSWSEAFF
TRBV6-6	TRBD2	.	TRBJ2-3	TGTGCCAGCAGCCAGGGACTAGCGGACACAGATACGCAGTATTTT	CASSQGLADTDTQYF
TRBV7-9	.	.	TRBJ2-7	TGTGCCAGCAGCCCGCTCGACGAGCAGTACTTC	CASSPLDEQYF
TRBV6-5	.	.	TRBJ1-2	TGTGCCAGCAGCCCCAGGGGACGGTACGGCTACACCTTC	CASSPRGRYGYTF
TRBV4-1	.	few	TRBJ1-5	TGCGCCAGCAGCCAAGGGTACGGCTATAGCAATCAGCCCCAGCATTTT	CASSQGYGYSNQPQHF
TRBV7-9	TRBD1	.	TRBJ2-7	TGTGCCAGCAGCCGGGACAGCCGCTCCTACGAGCAGTACTTC	CASSRDSRSYEQYF
TRBV10-1	TRBD1	.	TRBJ2-3	TGCGCCAGCAGTCGACAGGGGCAAGATACGCAGTATTTT	CASSRQGQDTQYF
TRBV9	.	.	TRBJ1-2	TGTGCCAGCAGCGTAGGTTTACAGAACTATGGCTACACCTTC	CASSVGLQNYGYTF
TRBV28	TRBD1	.	TRBJ1-2	TGTGCCAGCACCCAACTCCCGGGACAGGGGAACTATGGCTACACCTTC	CASTQLPGQGNYGYTF
TRBV7-9	TRBD2	many	TRBJ2-1	TGTGCCAGCAGCTTAGAAAGCGGGAGTAACCCCAGCTACAATGAGCAGTTCTTC	CASSLESGSNPSYNEQFF
TRBV6-5	TRBD1	few	TRBJ1-3	TGTGCCAGCAGGTCGACAGGGCTCTCTGGAAACACCATATATTTT	CASRSTGLSGNTIYF
TRBV29-1	.	.	TRBJ1-4	TGCAGCGCTTTTAATGAAAAACTGTTTTTT	CSAFNEKLFF
TRBV5-1	.	once	TRBJ1-1	TGCGCCAGCAGTAACGGAGAAAGGTCTGAAGCTTTCTTT	CASSNGERSEAFF
TRBV28	.	few	TRBJ1-3	TGTGCCAGCAGTTTATTCCAGGGAGGCGGTGGAAACACCATATATTTT	CASSLFQGGGGNTIYF
TRBV5-4	TRBD2	.	TRBJ2-1	TGTGCCAGCAGCCGCTCCGTAAGTGGAATAGCGGGCAATGAGCAGTTCTTC	CASSRSVSGIAGNEQFF
TRBV15	.	.	TRBJ1-5	TGTGCCACCACCAGGGGTACAGGGCCATATAGCAATCAGCCCCAGCATTTT	CATTRGTGPYSNQPQHF
TRBV14	.	once	TRBJ1-2	TGTGCCAGCAGCCAAGACGCGAACTATGGCTACACCTTC	CASSQDANYGYTF